The source of this T cell receptor beta chain is a study of blood T cell repertoires in COVID-19. Across the whole study: Samples of COVID-19 (acute and convalescent) were obtained from the United States, Italy and Spain. Sources were T cells, B-cell-depleted T cells, or PBMCs; the material itself was cDNA or gDNA.

The V end lost 2 bases, the J end lost 4 bases, and 8 bases lay between the germline ends. This CDR3 comprises 13 residues. Germline V gene data show CDR1 as MNHEY and CDR2 as SMNVEV (reference sequence). In the authors' methods: Amplified reference gene primers provided the basis for estimating nucleated cell counts. The repertoire was sequenced with immunoSEQ multiplex PCR; TCRdb's copy has only in-frame clones and lacks some. The V and J calls and clone size come from that table; D and trimming were worked out from the DNA. The data show about 150,000 clones, with 82% seen just once and around 15% held by the top ten.

This rearrangement joins TRBV27 to TRBJ1-1; a weak D match, TRBD1 (5 bases). The sample taken for sequencing was peripheral blood. The receptor was derived from a human donor with acute or convalescent COVID-19. The donor label of this sample is uncertain. As DNA, the CDR3 is TGTGCCAGCAGTTTAGTGGGGCGCACTGAAGCTTTCTTT. Protein: CASSLVGRTEAFF.